This note documents a single T cell receptor (beta chain) sequence. The antigen it binds to is not known. Base qualities are missing; no much larger clone stands one base away. V loses 1 base at its end and J loses 8 bases; junction bases beyond the gene matches: 2. There are 12 amino acids in the CDR3, from cysteine to phenylalanine inclusive. The CDR3 DNA has 36 bases and is translated from base 1. In the germline V gene, CDR1 corresponds to LGHNA and CDR2 to YSLEER. This sample was included in a study of human T cells and chemical hapten exposure (dated by TCRdb to the early 2020s). For the study in its entirety: For sensitization, 2% DPC in acetone was applied to a 2 cm by 2 cm area of upper inner arm skin. Throughout the study period of 20 to 25 weeks, patients also received therapeutic DPC doses to the scalp every week. Patch testing on the upper back used Finn chambers containing 0.01% DPC, with scoring done after 6 days according to International Contact Dermatitis Research Group standards. The mostly female patient cohort included alopecia areata with under or over 50% scalp involvement, alopecia totalis and alopecia universalis. Libraries were pooled for sequencing, and per-sample TCR yields varied mainly because of small differences in library volumes within the pool. This study followed changes in the peripheral blood TCR repertoire in vivo during primary and secondary sensitization of alopecia patients to the hapten diphenylcyclopropenone (DPC). Patient blood was sampled pre-sensitization (week 0) and at 2, 6 and about 24 weeks after DPC sensitization. Around 29 alopecia patients provided blood for TCR sequencing at one to four time points (pre-sensitization, 2, 6 and 24 weeks).

Receptor amplification or capture employed RACE. The listed sequencing device is NextSeq 500. During library preparation, unique molecular identifiers were attached to individual cDNA molecules so that TCRs could be counted quantitatively and reproducibly. For every blood RNA sample, sequencing covered both the TCR alpha and TCR beta chains. The authors processed their data as follows. A median of around 100,000 TCRs per sample was observed, with a range of 23,224 to 690,600. V, J and CDR3 annotation of the TCR reads was carried out using the Decombinator software suite. Every sample was subsampled to the same number of TCRs (28,000) for the PS versus PT1 abundance plots. Expanded TCRs were defined as absent before sensitization and observed at least eight times at the 2-week time point. TCRdb trimmed public reads at Q25 via fastp, called clones via MiXCR and kept in-frame beta chains. Rows are unified per CDR3 protein, each entry keeping the most common DNA and genes. The V and J calls and clone size are TCRdb's, not the authors'. The table for this sample lists 95,000 to 150,000 distinct CDR3 sequences; about 14% of them were counted only once. The ten largest clones capture about 3% of the sample.

This sample's time point label indicates: pre-sensitization, week 0. The meaning of the sample's treatment or condition label: therapeutic diphenylcyclopropenone sensitization with weekly scalp DPC. At every patch-test visit, the blood draw took place before the patch test was put on. Eligible patients were aged 18 to 70, diagnosed with alopecia, deemed suitable for DPC therapy, and excluded if pregnant. Total RNA was isolated from unfractionated whole blood collected in Tempus Blood RNA tubes. Study-wide conclusions, independent of this receptor: Because every patient had alopecia, a presumed autoimmune disease, the patients' immune response might differ from that of healthy individuals. DPC sensitization did not change the number of TCRs with a frequency above 1 in 1000, and there was no evidence of changes in global repertoire structure. Patch test score correlated positively with the number of PT1 expanded TCRs, reaching significance at thresholds 8, 16 and 32 but not at 4. Repeated subsampling changed both the strength of the expansion versus patch-test correlation and the threshold at which the correlation became significant. Expanded TCRs formed significantly more large CDR3 similarity clusters than pre-sensitization or healthy control sets, consistent with antigen-driven responses.

Sequencing was performed on whole blood, taken in connection with sensitization to the hapten diphenylcyclopropenone (DPC). The sequence was obtained from a woman between 18 and 29 years old with alopecia areata. Some clones in this sample may be carry-over from other donors' samples. The rearranged chain carries TRBV4-3 and TRBJ2-7, with 7 bases aligning to TRBD1. The DNA sequence is as follows: TGCGCCAGCAGCCAAGGGGGACAGAAGCAGTACTTC. This gives the protein CASSQGGQKQYF.